Each of the 21 T cell receptor beta chains below was sequenced from the same sample in a study of blood T cells in healthy people across ages (dated by TCRdb to 2013 to 2016). Libraries came from 5' RACE. TCRdb shows the sequencer as Illumina HiSeq 2500. The second PCR ran for about 6 to 12 cycles and used a J-beta primer mix along with a sample-barcoded 5' primer. The public sequencing data were trimmed at Q25 with fastp and processed into clonotypes with MiXCR by TCRdb, which kept only in-frame beta chains. Merged by CDR3 protein, the rows form single entries marked with the most common genes and DNA. The sample table contains hundreds of thousands of distinct CDR3 sequences; only one count was recorded for 29% of them. Of the sample, 17% falls within the top ten clones. The sample consisted of blood. The receptors stem from a woman older than 75 in good health.

This clonotype occurred many times. The chain recombines TRBV10-3 with TRBJ1-1; unclear D gene. Trimming shortened V by 3 bases and J by 7 bases, and 12 bases separated the two germline ends. The CDR3 is 13 residues long. Germline V gives CDR1 ENHRY, CDR2 SYGVKD. The CDR3 protein is CAISDLIRSEAFF. The DNA for the CDR3 is TGTGCCATCAGTGACCTAATTAGGAGTGAAGCTTTCTTT.

This clonotype appeared many times. The chain employs TRBV12-3 or TRBV12-4 and TRBJ2-7; D gene uncertain. Trimming removed 3 bases from V and 4 bases from J, with 10 bases in between. This CDR3 has 13 amino acids. CDR3 loop: CASSFLPEYEQYF. In DNA, the CDR3 is TGTGCCAGCAGTTTTCTGCCAGAATACGAGCAGTACTTC.

Concerning this clonotype itself: It may be a read error: a sequence one base away is much more abundant. This rearrangement joins TRBV7-8 to TRBJ2-1, with TRBD2 matching 8 bases. Germline CDR1 SGHVS, CDR2 FQNEAQ. This CDR3 has 16 residues. After removal of 5 bases from V and 8 bases from J, the junction contained 14 bases not matched to a gene. This chain's CDR3 is CASSPRTGGGYDEQFF. The DNA of the CDR3 is TGTGCCAGCAGCCCCCGGACTGGCGGGGGGTACGATGAGCAGTTCTTC.

There are many counts of this clonotype. The chain carries TRBV12-3 or TRBV12-4 and TRBJ2-7; D remains ambiguous. This CDR3 spans 13 amino acids. Trimming removed 3 bases at V and 2 bases at J, with 8 bases between. The CDR3 bases are TGTGCCAGCAGTTTGGTGACACCCTACGAGCAGTACTTC. Translating it yields CASSLVTPYEQYF.

This clonotype showed up many times. The V gene is TRBV3-1, the J gene TRBJ2-1; 7 bases are shared with TRBD1. V lost 0 bases and J lost 7; bases outside the gene matches: 9. CDR1 is LGHDT and CDR2 is YNNKEL in the germline V gene (reference sequence). There are 16 residues in the CDR3. Here the CDR3 DNA reads TGTGCCAGCAGCCAAGATAGGACAGGTTTTGGGAATGAGCAGTTCTTC. It is translated as CASSQDRTGFGNEQFF.

The rearrangement links TRBV10-3 to TRBJ2-3; possibly TRBD1 for D (6 bases). The CDR3 runs to 14 residues. The germline gives CDR1 ENHRY, CDR2 SYGVKD. V was pared by 8 bases and J by 3 bases, with 15 bases between. CDR3 sequence: CAIWDTNGTDTQYF. The CDR3 region has the DNA TGTGCCATCTGGGACACCAATGGGACAGATACGCAGTATTTT.

This clonotype was seen only a few times. The rearrangement links TRBV5-1 to TRBJ2-2, with D perhaps TRBD1 (5 bases). V was clipped by 5 bases and J by 4 bases, with 15 bases between them. This CDR3 is built from 15 residues. Germline V gene lookup returns CDR1 SGHRS and CDR2 YFSETQ. As DNA, the CDR3 is TGCGCCAGCAGTCCCGTCGAAGGGGCCACCGGGGAGCTGTTTTTT. Protein product: CASSPVEGATGELFF.

This clonotype was seen at least ten times. This chain links TRBV5-1 with TRBJ2-3; D is tentatively TRBD1 or TRBD2 (5 bases each). V lost 6 bases, J lost 2 bases, and 10 bases lay in between. Germline CDR1 reads SGHRS; CDR2 reads YFSETQ. This CDR3 has 13 residues. In nucleotides, the CDR3 is TGCGCCAGCATGAGGGACCCCACAGATACGCAGTATTTT. Translated: CASMRDPTDTQYF.

This clonotype was seen at least ten times. This chain connects TRBV20-1 to TRBJ2-7, with 9 bases fitting TRBD1. The CDR3 length is 15 residues. The germline V gene has CDR1 DFQATT and CDR2 SNEGSKA (reference sequence). The ends lost 1 base at V and 4 bases at J; junction bases unmatched: 8. CDR3 nucleotides: TGCAGTGCTAGAGCATGGACAGGGGAAGATTACGAGCAGTACTTC. Encoded protein: CSARAWTGEDYEQYF.

The V call is TRBV30, the J call TRBJ1-1; the match to TRBD1 covers 7 bases. Germline CDR1 reads GTSNPN; CDR2 reads SVGIG (reference sequence). The CDR3 sequence is 14 residues long. With V trimmed by 1 base and J by 3 bases, 5 bases remained unmatched. Here the CDR3 reads CAWSGTGRHTEAFF. The CDR3, as DNA: TGTGCCTGGAGTGGGACAGGCCGGCACACTGAAGCTTTCTTT. Full variable domain (outside the CDR3, taken from reference TRBV30 and TRBJ1-1): SQTIHQWPATLVQPVGSPLSLECTVEGTSNPNLYWYRQAAGRGLQLLFYSVGIGQISSEVPQNLSASRPQDRQFILSSKKLLLSDSGFYLCAWSGTGRHTEAFFGQGTRLTVV.

This chain links TRBV19 with TRBJ1-4; D might be TRBD1 (5 bases). The CDR3 runs to 14 residues. Germline CDR1 LNHDA, CDR2 SQIVND (reference sequence). The V end was cut by 7 bases, the J end by 0 bases, with 9 bases between. CDR3 DNA sequence: TGTGCCAGTAAGGGACTTACAACTAATGAAAAACTGTTTTTT. Translated, it gives CASKGLTTNEKLFF.

This chain connects TRBV3-1 to TRBJ2-7; TRBD2 aligns across 8 bases. V trimming: 0 bases; J trimming: 1 base; junction bases outside the gene matches: 2. There are 15 residues in the CDR3. Germline CDR1 LGHDT, CDR2 YNNKEL (reference sequence). CDR3 DNA: TGTGCCAGCAGCCAAGAAAGCGGGGGTTCCTACGAGCAGTACTTC. This gives the protein CASSQESGGSYEQYF.

This clonotype is medium-sized. V and J are TRBV12-3 or TRBV12-4 and TRBJ2-3; 10 bases are shared with TRBD2. The junction had 3 bases not matched to a gene; V was cut back by 7 bases and J by 2 bases. The CDR3 loop spans 14 amino acids. The CDR3 here is CASITSGATDTQYF. CDR3 DNA: TGTGCCAGCATCACTAGCGGGGCCACAGATACGCAGTATTTT.

Written as DNA, the CDR3 is TGTGCCTGGAGTGGGGACTTTCGGTATGGCTACACCTTC. It codes for CAWSGDFRYGYTF. This sequence joins TRBV30 and TRBJ1-2; TRBD1 might be the D (5 bases). The V gene lost 1 base and the J gene lost 5 bases, with 11 bases spanning the gap. CDR3 length: 13 residues. Germline assignment: CDR1 GTSNPN and CDR2 SVGIG (reference sequence).

This clonotype was detected many times. For the CDR3, the DNA is TGTGCCAGCAGTTTAACGGCTAGCGGATTTTACAATGAGCAGTTCTTC. Its protein is CASSLTASGFYNEQFF. The chain carries TRBV28 and TRBJ2-1; 7 nucleotides agree with TRBD2. The germline gives CDR1 MDHEN, CDR2 SYDVKM. The CDR3 spans 16 residues. With 2 bases clipped from V and 4 bases from J, the junction kept 8 bases outside the gene matches.

The chain employs TRBV27 and TRBJ1-1; TRBD1 might be the D (5 bases). V lost 5 bases and J 2 bases, leaving 12 bases between the germline ends. CDR1 and CDR2 (germline): MNHEY, SMNVEV (reference sequence). CDR3 length: 14 residues. DNA for the CDR3: TGTGCCAGCAGTACTAGACAGCTTAACACTGAAGCTTTCTTT. As protein: CASSTRQLNTEAFF.

The rearrangement links TRBV7-8 to TRBJ2-7; no clear D. This CDR3 region has 13 residues. Trimming removed 0 bases at V and 7 bases at J, with 10 bases between. CDR1 SGHVS and CDR2 FQNEAQ come from the germline V gene. The CDR3: CASSLALRNEQYF. In DNA form, the CDR3 reads TGTGCCAGCAGCTTAGCGCTGCGGAATGAGCAGTACTTC.

The chain employs TRBV19 and TRBJ2-6; D remains ambiguous. Germline loops: CDR1 LNHDA, CDR2 SQIVND (reference sequence). The CDR3 sequence is 16 residues long. The V end was cut by 5 bases, the J end by 4 bases, with 15 bases between. Written as DNA, the CDR3 is TGTGCCAGTAGTGAGAGGATCCTCTCCGGGGCCAACGTCCTGACTTTC. The encoded protein is CASSERILSGANVLTF.

Details on this clonotype: Germline and junction disagree at one end, which may indicate a read error. This sequence joins TRBV5-1 and TRBJ1-6; D may be TRBD1 (6 bases). This CDR3 comprises 15 residues. The germline V gene has CDR1 SGHRS and CDR2 YFSETQ. CDR3 sequence reads: CASSLGGGKDSPPHF. CDR3 DNA sequence: TGCGCCAGCAGCCTAGGGGGGGGCAAGGATTCACCCCCCCACTTT.

In its sample, this clonotype was seen a few times. The V call is TRBV7-8, the J call TRBJ1-5; 8 bases are a match to TRBD1. CDR3 length: 16 amino acids. V shed 5 bases and J 9 bases; nucleotides not matched to a gene: 15. Germline CDR1 and CDR2: SGHVS and FQNEAQ. CDR3 DNA sequence: TGTGCCAGCAGCGGCGGGACAGGAGGTTTATTTCTGCCCCAGCATTTT. This gives the protein CASSGGTGGLFLPQHF.

This sequence joins TRBV27 and TRBJ2-1; 9 nucleotides line up with TRBD1. The CDR3 has 16 residues. Germline loops: CDR1 MNHEY, CDR2 SMNVEV (reference sequence). After removal of 6 bases from V and 8 bases from J, the junction contained 14 bases not matched to a gene. The CDR3 region is CASRETGGENSHEQFF. The CDR3 nucleotides are TGTGCCAGCAGAGAAACAGGGGGCGAGAATAGCCATGAGCAGTTCTTC.